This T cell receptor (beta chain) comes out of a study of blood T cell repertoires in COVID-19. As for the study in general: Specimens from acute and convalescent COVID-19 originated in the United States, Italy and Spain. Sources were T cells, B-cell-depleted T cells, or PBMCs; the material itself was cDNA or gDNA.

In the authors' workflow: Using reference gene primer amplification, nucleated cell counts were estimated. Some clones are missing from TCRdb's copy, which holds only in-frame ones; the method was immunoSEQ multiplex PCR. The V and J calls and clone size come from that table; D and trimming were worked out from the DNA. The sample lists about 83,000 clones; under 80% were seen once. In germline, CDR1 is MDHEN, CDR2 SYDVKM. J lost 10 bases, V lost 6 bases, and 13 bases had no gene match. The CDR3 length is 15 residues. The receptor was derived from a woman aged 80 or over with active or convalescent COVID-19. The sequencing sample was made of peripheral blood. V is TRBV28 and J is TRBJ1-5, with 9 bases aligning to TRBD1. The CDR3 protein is CASSPNWGQGTPQHF. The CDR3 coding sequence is TGTGCCAGCAGCCCCAATTGGGGACAGGGCACACCCCAGCATTTT.